A single sample gave rise to the 16 T cell receptor beta chains below, sequenced in a study of shared clonotypes between healthy human individuals. The protocol was immunoSEQ multiplex PCR, while the TCRdb copy is restricted to in-frame clones and leaves out a portion. The sample has a few hundred thousand clones, around 87% seen once. The specimen was memory CD8+ T cells sorted from blood. Subset indicated: CD45RO+ cells pooled with CCR7-negative TemRA cells. These receptors all come from a man younger than 30 in good health.

The chain couples TRBV29-1 to TRBJ2-1; D is unclear. The CDR3 is made up of 13 amino acids. Trimming pared 2 bases from V and 4 bases from J, leaving 9 bases between. Germline CDR1 is SQVTM and CDR2 is ANQGSEA. CDR3 coding DNA: TGCAGCGTTGAATGGGCCAGTTACAATGAGCAGTTCTTC. This encodes CSVEWASYNEQFF.

This clone was observed at least ten times. V is TRBV9 and J is TRBJ2-2; no clear D gene. The CDR3 sequence is 16 residues long. Germline CDR1 reads SGDLS; CDR2 reads YYNGEE. Trimming cost V 0 bases and J 1 base, with 10 bases left between them. The CDR3 here is CASSVGQSMNTGELFF. CDR3 DNA: TGTGCCAGCAGCGTAGGGCAATCGATGAACACCGGGGAGCTGTTTTTT.

The rearrangement uses TRBV2 and TRBJ1-2; TRBD1 might be the D (6 bases). This CDR3 comprises 15 residues. With 6 bases removed from V and 8 bases from J, the gap between germline ends came to 22 bases. Per germline, CDR1 SNHLY and CDR2 FYNNEI. DNA of the CDR3: TGTGCCAGCAGGAACTCAGGGGAGAGAGCGCGGGGCTACACCTTC. Its protein product is CASRNSGERARGYTF.

CDR3 DNA sequence: TGTGCCAGCAGGGACGGACTTGATACTGAAGCTTTCTTT. As protein: CASRDGLDTEAFF. This chain connects TRBV2 to TRBJ1-1, with D unresolved. With 6 bases removed from V and 5 bases from J, the gap between germline ends came to 13 bases. The CDR3 covers 13 residues. The germline CDR1 and CDR2 sequences are SNHLY and FYNNEI. The entire variable domain, with the rest obtained from reference TRBV2 and TRBJ1-1, is as follows: EPEVTQTPSHQVTQMGQEVILRCVPISNHLYFYWYRQILGQKVEFLVSFYNNEISEKSEIFDDQFSVERPDGSNFTLKIRSTKLEDSAMYFCASRDGLDTEAFFGQGTRLTVV.

This clone has a single count. The chain has TRBV4-3 and TRBJ2-7; D may be TRBD1 (6 bases). The CDR3 runs 15 residues. In germline, CDR1 is LGHNA, CDR2 YSLEER. Trimming left V 0 bases short and J 3 bases short, with 12 bases between. The DNA of the CDR3 is TGCGCCAGCAGCCAAGAGAGGGGGTCTGGCTACGAGCAGTACTTC. As protein: CASSQERGSGYEQYF.

This clone came up a few times. DNA for the CDR3: TGCGCCAGCAGCCGAACATGGACGGTCCAAGAGACCCAGTACTTC. It encodes CASSRTWTVQETQYF. The chain joins TRBV4-3 to TRBJ2-5, with unresolved D. Germline CDR1 is LGHNA and CDR2 is YSLEER. V shed 4 bases and J shed 1 base, with 13 bases lying between them. This CDR3 is built from 15 residues.

The genes are TRBV5-1 and TRBJ2-7; 8 bases fit TRBD2. Germline trimming cut 7 bases from V and 2 bases from J; bases unmatched to any gene: 8. The CDR3 covers 14 residues. Per the germline V gene, CDR1 is SGHRS and CDR2 is YFSETQ. CDR3 amino acids: CASSAGALTYEQYF. Here the CDR3 DNA reads TGCGCCAGCTCAGCGGGAGCGCTCACCTACGAGCAGTACTTC.

The chain has TRBV25-1 and TRBJ2-7, with 8 nucleotides matching TRBD2. CDR1 is MGHDK and CDR2 is SYGVNS in the germline V gene. Trimming took 2 bases from V and 2 from J; bases not matched to a gene: 8. CDR3 length: 16 residues. This CDR3 is CASSEGGGRLTYEQYF. The DNA for the CDR3 is TGTGCCAGCAGTGAAGGCGGCGGGAGGCTTACCTACGAGCAGTACTTC.

The chain carries TRBV7-9 and TRBJ2-2; no firm D call. V was cut by 6 bases and J by 2 bases, with 10 bases left in between. Germline V gene lookup returns CDR1 SEHNR and CDR2 FQNEAQ (reference sequence). This CDR3 region has 14 residues. DNA of the CDR3: TGTGCCAGCAGGCCTTTAACCAACACCGGGGAGCTGTTTTTT. It specifies CASRPLTNTGELFF.

The chain is built from TRBV19 and TRBJ1-1, with D possibly matching TRBD1 (6 bases). Per the germline V gene, CDR1 is LNHDA and CDR2 is SQIVND (reference sequence). This CDR3 has 13 amino acids. V was shortened by 8 bases and J by 0 bases, with 10 bases between the two germline ends. In DNA, the CDR3 is TGTGCCAGTGCGGGACACGTGAACACTGAAGCTTTCTTT. This codes for CASAGHVNTEAFF.

The chain carries TRBV9 and TRBJ1-1, with D unresolved. Germline V gene data show CDR1 as SGDLS and CDR2 as YYNGEE. Trimming took 3 bases from V and 0 from J, leaving 18 bases between them. The length of the CDR3 is 17 residues. CDR3 in amino acids: CASSEGQEGPMNTEAFF. CDR3 nucleotides: TGTGCCAGCAGCGAGGGTCAGGAAGGACCGATGAACACTGAAGCTTTCTTT. The full variable domain, rest sourced from reference TRBV9 and TRBJ1-1, is DSGVTQTPKHLITATGQRVTLRCSPRSGDLSVYWYQQSLDQGLQFLIQYYNGEERAKGNILERFSAQQFPDLHSELNLSSLELGDSALYFCASSEGQEGPMNTEAFFGQGTRLTVV.

The chain has TRBV6-6 and TRBJ1-1; 10 bases are shared with TRBD1. V was clipped by 5 bases and J by 4 bases; unmatched bases: 7. Germline CDR1 is MNHNY and CDR2 is SVGAGI (reference sequence). CDR3 size: 15 residues. The CDR3 here is CASSLTGGEGTEAFF. DNA of the CDR3: TGTGCCAGCAGTCTGACAGGGGGCGAAGGCACTGAAGCTTTCTTT.

The chain recombines TRBV4-3 with TRBJ2-3, with D possibly being TRBD1 (6 bases). The V end was cut by 2 bases, the J end by 8 bases, with 14 bases between. From germline, CDR1 is LGHNA and CDR2 YSLEER. This CDR3 has 14 amino acids. The CDR3 DNA reads TGCGCCAGCAGCCAAACAGGGTATTGGAGTACGCAGTATTTT. Its translation is CASSQTGYWSTQYF.

The CDR3 bases are TGTGCCAGCAGCTTGTGGGGAGCGGGAGGCCGCACAGATACGCAGTATTTT. It encodes CASSLWGAGGRTDTQYF. The chain combines TRBV5-4 with TRBJ2-3, with 9 bases matching TRBD2. The germline V gene has CDR1 SGHNT and CDR2 YYREEE (reference sequence). This CDR3 is 17 amino acids long. The V segment lost 1 base and the J segment 1 base; nucleotides outside the gene matches: 7.

The CDR3 nucleotides are TGTGCCAGCACCTTAGCGGGGGATTCCTACGAGCAGTACTTC. It yields the protein CASTLAGDSYEQYF. V usage is TRBV28 and J usage is TRBJ2-7; 9 nucleotides agree with TRBD2. V lost 7 bases and J lost 1; bases outside the gene matches: 5. The germline V gene has CDR1 MDHEN and CDR2 SYDVKM. The CDR3 runs 14 residues.

CDR3 in amino acids: CASHSGSYEQFF. The CDR3 bases are TGTGCCAGCCACAGCGGGAGTTATGAGCAGTTCTTC. The chain has TRBV6-6 and TRBJ2-1; 8 bases align to TRBD2. The CDR3 is 12 residues long. V gave up 8 bases and J gave up 8 bases; unmatched junction bases: 5. CDR1 and CDR2 from the germline V gene are MNHNY and SVGAGI (reference sequence).